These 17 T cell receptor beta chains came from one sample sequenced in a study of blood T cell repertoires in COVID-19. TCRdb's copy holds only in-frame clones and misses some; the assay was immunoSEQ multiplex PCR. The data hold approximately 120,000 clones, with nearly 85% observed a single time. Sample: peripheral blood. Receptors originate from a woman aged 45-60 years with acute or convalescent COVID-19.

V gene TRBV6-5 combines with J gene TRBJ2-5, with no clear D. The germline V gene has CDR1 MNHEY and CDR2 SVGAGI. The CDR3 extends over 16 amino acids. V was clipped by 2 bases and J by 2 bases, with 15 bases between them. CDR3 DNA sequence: TGTGCCAGCAGTTACGGAAACCTGGAGTGGCAAGAGACCCAGTACTTC. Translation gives CASSYGNLEWQETQYF.

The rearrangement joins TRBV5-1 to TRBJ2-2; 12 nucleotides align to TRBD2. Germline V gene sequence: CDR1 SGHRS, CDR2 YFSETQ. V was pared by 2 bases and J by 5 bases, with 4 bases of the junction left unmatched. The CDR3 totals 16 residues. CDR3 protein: CASSLRTSGATGELFF. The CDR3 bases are TGCGCCAGCAGCTTAAGGACTAGCGGGGCTACCGGGGAGCTGTTTTTT.

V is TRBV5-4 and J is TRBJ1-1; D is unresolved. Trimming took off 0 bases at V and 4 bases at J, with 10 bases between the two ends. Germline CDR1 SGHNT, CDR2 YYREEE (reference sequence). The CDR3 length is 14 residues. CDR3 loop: CASSLVSIGTEAFF. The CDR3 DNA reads TGTGCCAGCAGCTTGGTATCGATCGGCACTGAAGCTTTCTTT.

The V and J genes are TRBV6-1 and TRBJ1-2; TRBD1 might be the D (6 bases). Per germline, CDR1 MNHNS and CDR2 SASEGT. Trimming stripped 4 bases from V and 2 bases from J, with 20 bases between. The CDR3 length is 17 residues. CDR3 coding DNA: TGTGCCAGCAGTGTATTCCCGGAGGAACAGGGCAACTATGGCTACACCTTC. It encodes CASSVFPEEQGNYGYTF.

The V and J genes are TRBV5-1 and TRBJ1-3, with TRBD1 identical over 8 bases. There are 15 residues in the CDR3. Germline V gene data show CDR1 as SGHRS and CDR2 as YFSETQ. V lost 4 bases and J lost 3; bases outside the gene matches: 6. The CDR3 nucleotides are TGCGCCAGCAGCCAAACAGGGGGAGGTGGAAACACCATATATTTT. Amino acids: CASSQTGGGGNTIYF.

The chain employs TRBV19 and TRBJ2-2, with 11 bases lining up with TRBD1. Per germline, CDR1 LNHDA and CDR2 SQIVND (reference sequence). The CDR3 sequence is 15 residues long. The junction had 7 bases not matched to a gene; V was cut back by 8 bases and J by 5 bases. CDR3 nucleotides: TGTGCCAGTGCCGCCGGGACAGGGGGGACCGGGGAGCTGTTTTTT. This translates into CASAAGTGGTGELFF.

The CDR3 DNA is TGTGCCAGCAGTGAAGCGGGACAGGACTATGGCTACACCTTC. Translated, it gives CASSEAGQDYGYTF. This chain joins TRBV6-1 and TRBJ1-2; 8 positions agree with TRBD1. With 0 bases clipped from V and 3 bases from J, the junction kept 0 bases outside the gene matches. The germline V gene has CDR1 MNHNS and CDR2 SASEGT. There are 14 residues in the CDR3.

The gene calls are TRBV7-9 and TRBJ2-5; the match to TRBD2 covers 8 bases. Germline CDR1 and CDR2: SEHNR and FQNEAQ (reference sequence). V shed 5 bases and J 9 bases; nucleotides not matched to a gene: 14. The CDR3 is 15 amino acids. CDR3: CASSPGAGGPRPQYF. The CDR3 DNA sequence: TGTGCCAGCAGCCCCGGGGCGGGGGGCCCAAGGCCCCAGTACTTC.

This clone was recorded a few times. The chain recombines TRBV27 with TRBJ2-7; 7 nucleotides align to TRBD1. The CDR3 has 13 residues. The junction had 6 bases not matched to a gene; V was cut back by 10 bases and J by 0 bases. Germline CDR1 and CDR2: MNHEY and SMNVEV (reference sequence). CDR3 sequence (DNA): TGTGCCACCAACACAGGGGACTCCTACGAGCAGTACTTC. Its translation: CATNTGDSYEQYF.

CDR3 in DNA: TGTGCCAGCAGGTCCGGGACAGGAGATAACTATGGCTACACCTTC. This codes for CASRSGTGDNYGYTF. The rearrangement uses TRBV7-3 and TRBJ1-2; TRBD1 aligns across 8 bases. This CDR3 has 15 residues. CDR1 and CDR2 (germline): SGHTA, FQGTGA. Germline trimming cut 6 bases from V and 1 base from J; bases unmatched to any gene: 7.

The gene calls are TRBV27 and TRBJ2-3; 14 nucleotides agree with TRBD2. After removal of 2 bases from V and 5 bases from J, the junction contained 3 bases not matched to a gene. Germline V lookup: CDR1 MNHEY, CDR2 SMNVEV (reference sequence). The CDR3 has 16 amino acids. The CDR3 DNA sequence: TGTGCCAGCAGTTTAAAGGGACTAGCGGGGGTAGATACGCAGTATTTT. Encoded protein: CASSLKGLAGVDTQYF.

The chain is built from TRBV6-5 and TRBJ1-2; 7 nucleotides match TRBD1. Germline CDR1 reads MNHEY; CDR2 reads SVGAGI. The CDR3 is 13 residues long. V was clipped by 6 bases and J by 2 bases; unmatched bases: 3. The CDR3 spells CASRATGNYGYTF. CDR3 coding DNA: TGTGCCAGCAGGGCGACAGGGAACTATGGCTACACCTTC.

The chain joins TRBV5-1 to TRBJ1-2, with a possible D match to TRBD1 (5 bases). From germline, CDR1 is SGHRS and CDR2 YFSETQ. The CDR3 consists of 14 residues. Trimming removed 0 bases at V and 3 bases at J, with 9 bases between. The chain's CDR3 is CASSLDPGDYGYTF. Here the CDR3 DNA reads TGCGCCAGCAGCTTGGATCCGGGGGACTATGGCTACACCTTC.

The DNA for the CDR3 is TGTGCCAGCAGTTACTCAGCGGGGGGCTCCTACGAGCAGTACTTC. Translated, it gives CASSYSAGGSYEQYF. The chain has TRBV6-2 or TRBV6-3 and TRBJ2-7, with TRBD2 matching over 9 bases. The CDR3 is 15 amino acids. Per germline, CDR1 MNHEY and CDR2 SVGEGT. The V and J ends lost 0 bases and 0 bases, in that order; junction bases with no gene match: 0.

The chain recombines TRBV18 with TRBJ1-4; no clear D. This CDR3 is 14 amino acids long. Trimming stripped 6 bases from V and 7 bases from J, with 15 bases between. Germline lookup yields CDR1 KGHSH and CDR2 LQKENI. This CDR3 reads CASSRGSNFEKLFF. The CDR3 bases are TGTGCCAGCTCCCGAGGGTCCAATTTTGAAAAACTGTTTTTT.

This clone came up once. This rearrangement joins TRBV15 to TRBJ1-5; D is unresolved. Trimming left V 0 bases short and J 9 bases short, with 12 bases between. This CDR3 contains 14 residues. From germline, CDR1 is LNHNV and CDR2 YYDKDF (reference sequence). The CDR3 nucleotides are TGTGCCACCAGCAGAGAGGCAGGTGAAGGGCCCCAGCATTTT. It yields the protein CATSREAGEGPQHF.

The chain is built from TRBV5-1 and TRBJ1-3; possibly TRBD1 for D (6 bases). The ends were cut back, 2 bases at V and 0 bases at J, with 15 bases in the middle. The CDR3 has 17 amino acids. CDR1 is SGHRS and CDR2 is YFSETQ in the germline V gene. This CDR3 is CASSLGQLDLSGNTIYF. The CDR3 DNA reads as TGCGCCAGCAGCTTAGGACAGTTAGACCTCTCTGGAAACACCATATATTTT.